This is a list of T cell receptor beta chains from one sample in a study of T cell repertoires in cytomegalovirus infection. Via MiXCR, TCRdb re-called the reads, giving one row per CDR3 protein. Of 6,500 to 9,500 distinct CDR3 sequences in the sample, approximately 54% were seen once. No antigen has been assigned to these receptors. Source material: PBMCs, sequenced either directly or after in vitro stimulation (not recorded which). The origin of the receptors is a human donor in good health (CMV status not recorded). Some clones in this sample may be carry-over from other donors' samples. CDR3s leave out the opening cysteine and the closing phenylalanine or tryptophan. D genes are given only for firm matches.

J,V,D,CDR3
TRBJ2-1,TRBV12-5,NA,DSGWLSVIGAVPYNEQF
TRBJ2-2,TRBV20-1,NA,SARPISGTRNTGELF
TRBJ2-5,TRBV12-3/TRBV12-4,NA,ASSFSQNTQY
TRBJ2-1,TRBV12-3/TRBV12-4,NA,ASAVRDRSYNEQF
TRBJ2-5,TRBV5-4,NA,ASSPEGRGQETQY
TRBJ1-3,TRBV15,NA,ATSREGIGDNTIY
TRBJ2-7,TRBV7-2,NA,ASSLTAVSSYEQY
TRBJ2-3,TRBV12-3/TRBV12-4,TRBD1,ASSPGTVDTQY
TRBJ2-1,TRBV9,TRBD1,SHIKHQGVYEVSPF
TRBJ2-7,TRBV7-2,TRBD1,ASGQGLLYEQY
TRBJ2-3,TRBV7-3,NA,ASSLTGGVLDTQY
TRBJ1-6,TRBV6-6,NA,ASSYLINSPLH
TRBJ2-3,TRBV5-8,NA,ASSLGGANTDTQY
TRBJ1-2,TRBV4-1,NA,ASSPRDWETYGYT
TRBJ2-7,TRBV28,NA,ASSVPTASWYEQY
TRBJ1-1,TRBV27,NA,ASSFDVGTEAF
TRBJ1-6,TRBV19,NA,ARSMGTDSSYNSPLH
TRBJ2-5,TRBV9,NA,ASSVEGRETQY
TRBJ1-5,TRBV20-1,NA,SSAIPVQASHQPQH
TRBJ2-3,TRBV7-9,NA,ASSLKRNSGASTDTQY
TRBJ2-1,TRBV7-2,NA,ASSFKVLGGALSYNEQF
TRBJ2-5,TRBV7-3,NA,ASSLSPEGTQY
TRBJ2-1,TRBV12-5,NA,ASGLVSVIVSVPYNEQL
TRBJ1-2,TRBV4-1,NA,ASSQGPREQLYGYT
TRBJ1-1,TRBV3-1,NA,ASSRGTMNTEAF
TRBJ2-3,TRBV7-9,TRBD2,ASSLGGTTSTDTQY
TRBJ2-6,TRBV19,NA,ASSSSRQGDSGANVLT
TRBJ1-5,TRBV28,TRBD1,ASSLRQGEDQPQH
TRBJ2-3,TRBV27,NA,ASRSGPGDTHY
TRBJ2-3,TRBV7-2,NA,ASSSARVKGTDTQS
TRBJ1-5,TRBV6-5,TRBD1,STGLRQGTNQPQN
TRBJ2-2,TRBV7-6,NA,AWSLGTGTWELF
TRBJ2-2,TRBV7-8,TRBD2,ASSLDPPGLALTGELF
TRBJ2-1,TRBV12-3/TRBV12-4,NA,ARCSLSLLGGERSYNETF
TRBJ1-2,TRBV7-2,NA,AIGLGDVTTTGLGSGYT
TRBJ1-2,TRBV27,NA,ASSSNQGHNYGYT
TRBJ2-1,TRBV7-8,TRBD2,ASSALAGTSGEQF
TRBJ1-1,TRBV7-8,NA,ATRGGARTEAF
TRBJ2-3,TRBV7-3,TRBD2,ASSSQGLAGGLGTQY
TRBJ1-1,TRBV29-1,NA,SVVWNTEAF
TRBJ1-2,TRBV12-3/TRBV12-4,NA,ASSFAGSNYGYT
TRBJ2-1,TRBV12-5,NA,ATGVLSVIGAVPYNEQF
TRBJ1-1,TRBV19,TRBD1,ASRRLAEQGATEAF
TRBJ1-2,TRBV12-3/TRBV12-4,NA,ASSLGQNYGYT
TRBJ1-5,TRBV20-1,NA,GAREHRGNQPQH
TRBJ1-4,TRBV6-1,NA,ASSPIPTGEDEKLF
TRBJ1-5,TRBV20-1,NA,VASIPAVYSNQPQH
TRBJ2-7,TRBV20-1,NA,SAREIRGQY
TRBJ2-7,TRBV27,TRBD2,ASSWGGRSYEQY